This T cell receptor beta chain was observed in a study of shared clonotypes between healthy human individuals. A remark on this clone: Compared with germline, one end of the junction differs, possibly owing to a read error.

The authors' processing: ImmunoSEQ only sent back junction sequences with no quality scores, so filtering was done differently. Clones were sequenced by immunoSEQ multiplex PCR, and TCRdb holds only the in-frame ones, with some missing. The V and J calls and clone size were taken over from that table, and D and trimming were inferred from the DNA. Of roughly 1 million clones listed, approximately 72% are singletons. The specimen was memory CD4+ T cells sorted from blood. Documented subset: CD45RA-negative fraction. The sequence came from a man younger than 35 in good health.

In DNA form, the CDR3 reads TGTGCTAGCAGCTTAAGTCCTAGTGGGGCGACCCAGTACTTC. It yields the protein CASSLSPSGATQYF. The chain joins TRBV7-7 to TRBJ2-5; D may be TRBD1 (5 bases). Germline V gene data show CDR1 as SSHAT and CDR2 as FNYEAQ (reference sequence). CDR3 length equals 14 residues.